These 32 T cell receptor beta chains originate from one sample sequenced in a study of cytomegalovirus exposure and HLA in healthy donors. The PCR ran on 60 Vbeta and 13 Jbeta primers. The method was immunoSEQ multiplex PCR; TCRdb's version includes in-frame clones alone and lacks a portion of them. The sample has tens of thousands of clones; more than 55% are singletons. The sample consisted of PBMCs. The receptor set was obtained from a human donor in good health.

This clone was detected a few times. This chain joins TRBV5-4 and TRBJ2-1; 9 bases are a match to TRBD2. With 2 bases clipped from V and 5 bases from J, the junction kept 5 bases outside the gene matches. Germline assignment: CDR1 SGHNT and CDR2 YYREEE (reference sequence). The CDR3 spans 15 residues. In nucleotides, the CDR3 is TGTGCCAGCAGCTTCCCCGCGGGGGGGCACAATGAGCAGTTCTTC. It encodes CASSFPAGGHNEQFF.

The genes are TRBV7-3 and TRBJ2-3, with 9 bases lining up with TRBD1. The CDR3 is 16 residues long. The J segment lost 3 bases and the V segment lost 0 bases, leaving 4 bases of the junction unmatched. Looked up from germline, CDR1 is SGHTA and CDR2 is FQGTGA. DNA for the CDR3: TGTGCCAGCAGCTTAACCGGGACAGGGAGTACAGATACGCAGTATTTT. Translation gives CASSLTGTGSTDTQYF.

This clone occurred a few times. The CDR3 coding sequence is TGTGCCAGCAGTTACTCCCTCGGTAGCGGGGAGCTGTTTTTT. It yields the protein CASSYSLGSGELFF. The chain uses TRBV6-5 and TRBJ2-2, with D hard to call. The germline V gene encodes CDR1 MNHEY and CDR2 SVGAGI. This CDR3 is 14 amino acids long. The V and J ends lost 0 bases and 7 bases respectively, with 9 bases between them.

The DNA of the CDR3 is TGTGCCAGCAGGGATCAGGGAGATACGCAGTATTTT. Its translation: CASRDQGDTQYF. The chain combines TRBV25-1 with TRBJ2-3; maybe TRBD1 (5 bases). The CDR3 consists of 12 residues. V lost 6 bases and J 5 bases, leaving 9 bases between the germline ends. Germline CDR1 MGHDK, CDR2 SYGVNS.

This chain connects TRBV9 to TRBJ1-1; 10 bases agree with TRBD1. J was trimmed by 5 bases and V by 1 base; bases with no gene match: 5. There are 15 residues in the CDR3. Germline V CDR1 and CDR2: SGDLS, YYNGEE. The CDR3 DNA sequence: TGTGCCAGCAGCGTAAGCGGGACAGGGGAAACTGAAGCTTTCTTT. Its translation: CASSVSGTGETEAFF.

This chain connects TRBV5-4 to TRBJ1-4; D gene ambiguous. The CDR3 consists of 14 residues. V lost 3 bases to trimming and J lost 6 bases, with 12 bases between them. The germline gives CDR1 SGHNT, CDR2 YYREEE (reference sequence). CDR3 loop: CASSSEGWDEKLFF. The CDR3 coding sequence is TGTGCCAGCAGCTCCGAGGGTTGGGATGAAAAACTGTTTTTT.

The genes are TRBV2 and TRBJ2-5; TRBD2 matches at 11 bases. Trimming at V came to 6 bases and at J to 4 bases, leaving 19 bases not matched to a gene. The CDR3 is made up of 19 amino acids. Germline CDR1 and CDR2: SNHLY and FYNNEI. CDR3 residues: CASSLIIAGGRDSVETQYF. The CDR3 DNA follows: TGTGCCAGCAGCCTGATTATAGCGGGGGGGCGTGATTCAGTAGAGACCCAGTACTTC.

This clone has just a few counts. The chain recombines TRBV7-2 with TRBJ1-2, with TRBD1 matching 10 bases. The V gene's germline CDR1 is SGHTA and CDR2 FQGNSA. This CDR3 spans 14 amino acids. V trimming: 2 bases; J trimming: 8 bases; junction bases outside the gene matches: 5. The CDR3 region has the DNA TGTGCCAGCAGCTTACAGACAGGGGGCGCGGGCTACACCTTC. This gives the protein CASSLQTGGAGYTF.

CDR3 bases: TGTGCCAGCAGCTCCCTTATGCGGGGGGGCTCGAAGACCCAGTACTTC. This translates into CASSSLMRGGSKTQYF. V and J are TRBV7-8 and TRBJ2-5, with TRBD2 matching 9 bases. CDR1 and CDR2 (germline): SGHVS, FQNEAQ. The CDR3 is made up of 16 amino acids. Losses at the gene ends were 4 bases for V and 6 bases for J; bases not matched to a gene: 12.

V gene TRBV13 combines with J gene TRBJ2-3, with 8 bases matching TRBD1. Germline CDR1 is PRHDT and CDR2 is FYEKMQ (reference sequence). The CDR3 totals 15 residues. With 5 bases clipped from V and 1 base from J, the junction kept 5 bases outside the gene matches. The CDR3 reads CASSKGTGGTDTQYF. CDR3 DNA sequence: TGTGCCAGCAGCAAAGGGACAGGTGGCACAGATACGCAGTATTTT.

The gene calls are TRBV18 and TRBJ1-2, with D perhaps matching TRBD1 (6 bases). The CDR3 loop spans 13 amino acids. Germline V gene data show CDR1 as KGHSH and CDR2 as LQKENI. Trimming stripped 6 bases from V and 4 bases from J, with 12 bases between. The CDR3 is CASSGTGSYGYTF. The CDR3 DNA sequence: TGTGCCAGCTCGGGAACAGGGAGCTATGGCTACACCTTC.

The chain employs TRBV5-6 and TRBJ2-3, with D unresolved. The CDR3 length is 15 residues. The V gene lost 0 bases and the J gene lost 2 bases, with 10 bases spanning the gap. CDR1 is SGHDT and CDR2 is YYEEEE in the germline V gene. DNA for the CDR3: TGTGCCAGCAGCTTGGGCTCCGGGTACACAGATACGCAGTATTTT. Its translation: CASSLGSGYTDTQYF.

The chain uses TRBV6-1 and TRBJ1-5, with D unclear. CDR1 is MNHNS, CDR2 SASEGT, per germline. The CDR3 covers 15 residues. Trimming took 3 bases from V and 0 from J, leaving 9 bases between them. The chain's CDR3 is CASSDPAHSNQPQHF. The CDR3 region has the DNA TGTGCCAGCAGTGACCCAGCGCATAGCAATCAGCCCCAGCATTTT.

This clone came up a few times. The rearrangement uses TRBV7-9 and TRBJ2-1; D not resolved. The germline V gene has CDR1 SEHNR and CDR2 FQNEAQ (reference sequence). Deletions cut 0 bases from V and 0 bases from J, with 6 bases between. This CDR3 comprises 15 residues. This chain's CDR3 is CASSLAPSSYNEQFF. Written as DNA, the CDR3 is TGTGCCAGCAGCTTAGCCCCCAGCTCCTACAATGAGCAGTTCTTC.

This chain joins TRBV20-1 and TRBJ1-4, with D possibly being TRBD1 (6 bases). Germline V CDR1 and CDR2: DFQATT, SNEGSKA (reference sequence). This CDR3 has 11 residues. Trimming shortened V by 2 bases and J by 8 bases, and 6 bases separated the two germline ends. The CDR3 nucleotides read TGCAGTGCTAGACAGGGGGAAAAACTGTTTTTT. Its protein is CSARQGEKLFF.

The chain couples TRBV9 to TRBJ2-5, with 10 positions matching TRBD1. The CDR3 spans 16 residues. Looked up from germline, CDR1 is SGDLS and CDR2 is YYNGEE. The trim removed 3 bases at V and 3 bases at J, leaving 8 bases unmatched. CDR3 in amino acids: CASSGDRGSLEETQYF. The DNA of the CDR3 is TGTGCCAGCAGCGGGGACAGGGGAAGTCTAGAAGAGACCCAGTACTTC.

This clone appeared a single time. The chain carries TRBV7-2 and TRBJ2-1; 7 bases align to TRBD1. With 5 bases clipped from V and 7 bases from J, the junction kept 8 bases outside the gene matches. The CDR3 spans 14 residues. Germline assignment: CDR1 SGHTA and CDR2 FQGNSA. This CDR3 reads CASSQDRARNEQFF. CDR3 DNA: TGTGCCAGCAGCCAAGACAGGGCGAGGAATGAGCAGTTCTTC.

The chain couples TRBV5-1 to TRBJ1-6; 7 bases line up with TRBD1. The CDR3 is made up of 14 amino acids. The V and J ends lost 4 bases and 8 bases, in that order; junction bases with no gene match: 6. From germline, CDR1 is SGHRS and CDR2 YFSETQ. The CDR3 is CASSVRDSDSPLHF. CDR3 coding DNA: TGCGCCAGCAGCGTGAGGGACAGCGATTCACCCCTCCACTTT.

This clone has just a few counts. The genes are TRBV27 and TRBJ1-6, with 7 bases aligning to TRBD1. CDR1 and CDR2 from the germline V gene are MNHEY and SMNVEV (reference sequence). CDR3 length: 15 residues. The V segment lost 6 bases and the J segment 9 bases; nucleotides outside the gene matches: 11. CDR3 nucleotide sequence: TGTGCCAGCAGCCCACAACAGGGGAGTACTTCACCCCTCCACTTT. It is translated as CASSPQQGSTSPLHF.

This clone showed up just a few times. The chain carries TRBV11-2 and TRBJ1-1; D is uncertain. This CDR3 is built from 15 residues. V lost 2 bases, J lost 0 bases, and 10 bases lay in between. Germline-derived CDR1 and CDR2 are SGHAT and FQNNGV. The CDR3, as DNA: TGTGCCAGCAGCTTATGGACTGGGATGAACACTGAAGCTTTCTTT. Encoded protein: CASSLWTGMNTEAFF.

This clone has a single count. This chain connects TRBV4-3 to TRBJ2-3, with 9 bases lining up with TRBD2. The trim removed 4 bases at V and 2 bases at J, leaving 13 bases unmatched. Germline CDR1 LGHNA, CDR2 YSLEER. This CDR3 is 18 amino acids long. CDR3 protein: CASSLTSGPPDLTDTQYF. Here the CDR3 DNA reads TGCGCCAGCAGCCTGACTAGCGGACCACCGGACCTCACAGATACGCAGTATTTT.

The chain couples TRBV5-1 to TRBJ2-5, with a weak D call TRBD1 (6 bases). V was trimmed by 2 bases and J by 2 bases, leaving 10 bases between them. This CDR3 region has 14 residues. Germline V CDR1 and CDR2: SGHRS, YFSETQ. CDR3 nucleotide sequence: TGCGCCAGCAGCTTTGGGGGCGGGCAAGAGACCCAGTACTTC. It encodes CASSFGGGQETQYF.

This clone turned up a few times. This sequence joins TRBV4-2 and TRBJ1-2; 10 bases are a match to TRBD1. The germline V gene encodes CDR1 LGHNA and CDR2 YNFKEQ. The CDR3 is made up of 14 amino acids. The junction had 12 bases not matched to a gene; V was cut back by 3 bases and J by 14 bases. The CDR3 is CASSHMGQGKKETF. CDR3 nucleotides: TGTGCCAGCAGCCATATGGGACAGGGGAAGAAAGAAACCTTC.

This clone showed up just a few times. The chain employs TRBV29-1 and TRBJ1-4; maybe TRBD1 (6 bases). Germline V lookup: CDR1 SQVTM, CDR2 ANQGSEA. Between the trimmed V and J ends, which lost 7 bases and 7 bases, there was a span of 16 bases. CDR3 length equals 13 residues. The CDR3 nucleotides are TGCAGCGCCAATCTGGGGGGGCGTGAAAAACTGTTTTTT. Its protein product is CSANLGGREKLFF.

The gene calls are TRBV6-5 and TRBJ1-1, with 7 nucleotides matching TRBD1. This CDR3 region has 13 residues. Per the germline V gene, CDR1 is MNHEY and CDR2 is SVGAGI. V dropped 6 bases and J dropped 3; count of bases not matched to a gene: 4. The CDR3 region has the DNA TGTGCCAGCAGCTCAGACAGGGACACTGAAGCTTTCTTT. The encoded protein is CASSSDRDTEAFF.

The V gene is TRBV5-1, the J gene TRBJ1-1; 8 bases are shared with TRBD1. After removal of 4 bases from V and 5 bases from J, the junction contained 7 bases not matched to a gene. Looked up from germline, CDR1 is SGHRS and CDR2 is YFSETQ. The length of the CDR3 is 14 residues. The CDR3 here is CASSRDRPGTEAFF. The CDR3, as DNA: TGCGCCAGCAGCAGGGACAGGCCAGGGACTGAAGCTTTCTTT.

This clone showed up just a few times. The DNA of the CDR3 is TGTGCCAGCAGCCCCGAACAGGGCACTAGCACAGATACGCAGTATTTT. It specifies CASSPEQGTSTDTQYF. The gene calls are TRBV7-9 and TRBJ2-3, with a weak D call TRBD1 (6 bases). Per germline, CDR1 SEHNR and CDR2 FQNEAQ (reference sequence). The CDR3 runs to 16 residues. Trimming pared 5 bases from V and 0 bases from J, leaving 15 bases between.

A remark on this clone: The CDR3 does not end in the conserved phenylalanine or tryptophan, so this is likely a read error. This rearrangement joins TRBV5-1 to TRBJ2-7; no definite D call. V lost 3 bases and J 1 base, leaving 17 bases between the germline ends. CDR3 length: 16 residues. Germline assignment: CDR1 SGHRS and CDR2 YFSETQ. The CDR3 region is CASSSNPLGGSYEQYL. The CDR3 nucleotides read TGCGCCAGCAGCTCTAACCCCCTAGGTGGGTCCTACGAGCAGTACCTC.

The chain employs TRBV29-1 and TRBJ2-7; D might be TRBD1 (6 bases). The CDR3 sequence is 12 residues long. Trimming took off 1 base at V and 2 bases at J, with 6 bases between the two ends. Germline V CDR1 and CDR2: SQVTM, ANQGSEA. Written as DNA, the CDR3 is TGCAGCGTTGAAGGGACAGCCTACGAGCAGTACTTC. Its translation is CSVEGTAYEQYF.

This clone was observed a handful of times. The chain couples TRBV7-9 to TRBJ2-2; 10 bases align to TRBD2. With V trimmed by 11 bases and J by 4 bases, 7 bases remained unmatched. CDR1 SEHNR and CDR2 FQNEAQ come from the germline V gene (reference sequence). This CDR3 has 14 residues. CDR3 sequence: CAGGLASSTGELFF. CDR3 in DNA: TGTGCCGGGGGACTAGCGTCGAGCACCGGGGAGCTGTTTTTT.

This clone was recorded once. The J gene is TRBJ1-6, the V gene TRBV27, with D possibly being TRBD1 (5 bases). Germline values: CDR1 MNHEY, CDR2 SMNVEV (reference sequence). V gave up 6 bases and J gave up 10 bases, with 16 bases separating them. The CDR3 covers 14 residues. The CDR3 sequence is CASRKGAPESPLHF. The DNA of the CDR3 is TGTGCCAGCAGAAAAGGGGCACCAGAGTCACCCCTCCACTTT.

The sample holds a few counts of this clone. This chain links TRBV5-1 with TRBJ1-3, with D possibly matching TRBD1 (6 bases). Germline lookup yields CDR1 SGHRS and CDR2 YFSETQ. The CDR3 runs 16 residues. Trimming removed 4 bases at V and 5 bases at J, with 19 bases between. The DNA of the CDR3 is TGCGCCAGCAGCCTACCCGGGGGGGGCAACCGAAACACCATATATTTT. Amino acid sequence: CASSLPGGGNRNTIYF.